These T cell receptor beta chains were read from a single sample in a study of blood T cell repertoires in COVID-19. The protocol was immunoSEQ multiplex PCR, while the TCRdb copy is restricted to in-frame clones and leaves out a portion. The sample has some 97,000 clones; around four fifths are singletons. Sample: peripheral blood. Every receptor here comes from a man aged 45-65 years with active or convalescent COVID-19. CDR3s include the opening cysteine and the closing phenylalanine or tryptophan. A D gene is named only where the DNA matches it firmly. The size entry is marked missing in some rows and otherwise reads once, few, many or a size class.

>TRBD2|TRBJ2-3|TRBV24-1|-
TGTGCCACCAGTGATTCCCTAGCGGCTCGGGCGCAGTATTTT
CATSDSLAARAQYF
>TRBD1|TRBJ1-1|TRBV7-3|-
TGTGCCAGCAGTAGACAGGGGTCCTTCACTGAAGCTTTCTTT
CASSRQGSFTEAFF
>TRBD2|TRBJ2-7|TRBV28|-
TGTGCCAGCAGTCTTAGCGGGAGTCACACCCCCTCCTACGAGCAGTACTTC
CASSLSGSHTPSYEQYF
>TRBD1|TRBJ2-5|TRBV29-1|-
TGCAGCTTCAGGGGGCCTCAAGAGACCCAGTACTTC
CSFRGPQETQYF
>-|TRBJ1-1|TRBV2|-
TGTGCCAGCGGTCGAGCCAGGGTGAACACTGAAGCTTTCTTT
CASGRARVNTEAFF
>TRBD1|TRBJ2-3|TRBV24-1|once
TGTGCCACCAGTGATCCTGGACAGGGCGTCACGAATACGCAGTATTTT
CATSDPGQGVTNTQYF
>TRBD2|TRBJ2-5|TRBV12-5|-
TGTGCTAGTGGCCTTAGAAGCGGGGGAACAGAGACCCAGTACTTC
CASGLRSGGTETQYF
>-|TRBJ2-7|TRBV5-6|-
TGTGCCAGCAGCTTGGGACAGGAATACGAGCAGTACTTC
CASSLGQEYEQYF
>-|TRBJ1-3|TRBV19|-
TGTGCCAGTAGTATTCGTGAGACTGGAAACACCATATATTTT
CASSIRETGNTIYF
>TRBD1|TRBJ1-5|TRBV18|-
TGTGCCAGCTCATCGACAGGGGGCATAGCTCAGCCCCAGCATTTT
CASSSTGGIAQPQHF
>-|TRBJ1-5|TRBV24-1|-
TGTGCCACCAGTGATGGGGCGTACAATCAGCCCCAGCATTTT
CATSDGAYNQPQHF
>TRBD1|TRBJ1-2|TRBV7-7|-
TGTGCTAGCAGCGAGTCCGGGACAGGGAAATCATATGGCTACACCTTC
CASSESGTGKSYGYTF